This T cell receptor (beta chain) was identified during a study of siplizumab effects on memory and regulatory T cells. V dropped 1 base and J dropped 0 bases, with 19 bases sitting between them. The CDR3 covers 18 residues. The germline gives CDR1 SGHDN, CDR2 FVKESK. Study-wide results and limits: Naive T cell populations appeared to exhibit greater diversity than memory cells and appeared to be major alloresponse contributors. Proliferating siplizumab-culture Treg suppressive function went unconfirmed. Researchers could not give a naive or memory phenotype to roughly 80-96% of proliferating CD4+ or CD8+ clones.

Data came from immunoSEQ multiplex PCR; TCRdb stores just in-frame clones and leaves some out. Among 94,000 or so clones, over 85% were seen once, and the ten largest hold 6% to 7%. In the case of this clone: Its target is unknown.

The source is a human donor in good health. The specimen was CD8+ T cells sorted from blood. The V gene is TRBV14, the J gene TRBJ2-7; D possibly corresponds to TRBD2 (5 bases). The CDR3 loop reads CASSQACPDSKTSYEQYF. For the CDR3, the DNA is TGTGCCAGCAGCCAAGCTTGTCCGGACTCAAAAACCTCCTACGAGCAGTACTTC.